This T cell receptor beta chain was sequenced for a study of human T cells and chemical hapten exposure. Study-level background: Alopecia areata, totalis or universalis affected patients, mainly female. Study-level findings and limits: Large CDR3 similarity clusters arose significantly more often from expanded TCRs than from controls. TCRs at high frequency, those above 1 in 1000, did not change with DPC sensitization.

In the original workflow: Individual samples carried between roughly 23,224 and 750,000 TCRs, with 95,638 as the median. One entry per CDR3 protein results from TCRdb running MiXCR on the RACE reads. TCRdb, not the authors, supplied the V and J calls. Among about 51,000 distinct CDR3 sequences listed, 9.4% were seen once. The CDR3 has 15 residues. V dropped 7 bases and J dropped 0 bases, with 16 bases sitting between them. In germline, CDR1 is GTSNPN, CDR2 SVGIG (reference sequence). Stated time point: pre-sensitization, week 0. This sample's treatment: therapeutic diphenylcyclopropenone sensitization with weekly scalp DPC. This clonotype has a count of ten or more. Its antigen is unknown.

The chain links TRBV30 to TRBJ1-3, with no clear D. The TCR originated in a woman in her 40s with alopecia areata. Some clones in this sample may be carry-over from other donors' samples. Material: whole blood, obtained in connection with sensitization to the hapten diphenylcyclopropenone (DPC). The chain's CDR3 is CASHVPRHSGNTIYF. The CDR3 DNA is TGTGCCTCTCATGTGCCCCGGCACTCTGGAAACACCATATATTTT.